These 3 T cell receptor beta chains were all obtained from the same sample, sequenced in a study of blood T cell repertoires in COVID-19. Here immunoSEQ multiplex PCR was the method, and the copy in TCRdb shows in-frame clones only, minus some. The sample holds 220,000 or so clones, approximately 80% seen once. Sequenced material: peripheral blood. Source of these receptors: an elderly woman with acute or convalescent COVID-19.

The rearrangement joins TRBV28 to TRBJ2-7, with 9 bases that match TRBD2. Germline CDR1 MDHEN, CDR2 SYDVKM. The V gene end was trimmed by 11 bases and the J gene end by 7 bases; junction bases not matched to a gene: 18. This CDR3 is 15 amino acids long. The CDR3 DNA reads TGTGCCTGCCGGGGTGCGGGAGGGTCTGGAAGGGAGCAGTACTTC. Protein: CACRGAGGSGREQYF.

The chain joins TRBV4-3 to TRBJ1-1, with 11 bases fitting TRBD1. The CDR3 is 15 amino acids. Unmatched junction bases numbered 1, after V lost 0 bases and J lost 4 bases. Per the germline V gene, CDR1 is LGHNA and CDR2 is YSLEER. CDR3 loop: CASSQDGTGGTEAFF. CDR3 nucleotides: TGCGCCAGCAGCCAAGATGGGACAGGGGGCACTGAAGCTTTCTTT.

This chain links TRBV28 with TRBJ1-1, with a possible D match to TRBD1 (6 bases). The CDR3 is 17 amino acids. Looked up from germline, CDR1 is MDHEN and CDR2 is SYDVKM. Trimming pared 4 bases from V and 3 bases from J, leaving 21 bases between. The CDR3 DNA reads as TGTGCCAGCAGTTCGGCGGTGACCCAGGGGTGGGACACTGAAGCTTTCTTT. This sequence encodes CASSSAVTQGWDTEAFF.